This T cell receptor beta chain is from a study of blood T cell repertoires in COVID-19. This clone was seen just once. Germline lookup yields CDR1 SGDLS and CDR2 YYNGEE. V dropped 5 bases and J dropped 6; count of bases not matched to a gene: 7. The length of the CDR3 is 14 residues. Method: immunoSEQ multiplex PCR; TCRdb's copy keeps in-frame clones and lacks some. The data contain about 100,000 clones, 70% to 90% of them singletons. This clonotype was obtained from a man aged 35 to 55 with active or convalescent COVID-19. This rearrangement joins TRBV9 to TRBJ2-2, with 7 bases aligning to TRBD1. Sequenced sample: peripheral blood. The CDR3, as DNA: TGTGCCAGCAGTCCGCAGGGGGTAGCCGGGGAGCTGTTTTTT. Residues: CASSPQGVAGELFF.